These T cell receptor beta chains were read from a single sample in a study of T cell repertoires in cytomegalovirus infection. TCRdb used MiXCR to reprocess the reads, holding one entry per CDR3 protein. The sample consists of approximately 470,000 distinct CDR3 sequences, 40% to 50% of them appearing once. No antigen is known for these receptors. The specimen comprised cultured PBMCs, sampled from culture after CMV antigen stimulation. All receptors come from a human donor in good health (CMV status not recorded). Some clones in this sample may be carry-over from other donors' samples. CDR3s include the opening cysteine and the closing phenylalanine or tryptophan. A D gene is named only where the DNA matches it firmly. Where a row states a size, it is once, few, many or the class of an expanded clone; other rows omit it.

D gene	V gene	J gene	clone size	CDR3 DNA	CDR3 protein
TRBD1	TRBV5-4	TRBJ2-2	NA	TGTGCCAGCAGCTCCTTACTAGGGGGCGCGGGTGTAAACACCGGGGAGCTGTTTTTT	CASSSLLGGAGVNTGELFF
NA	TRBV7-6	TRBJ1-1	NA	TGTGCCAGCAGCTTAGCAGCAGGGATTCGCACTGAAGCTTTCTTT	CASSLAAGIRTEAFF
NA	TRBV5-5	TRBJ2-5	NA	TGTGCCAGCAGCCCGTCAACGGGAAACCAAGAGACCCAGTACTTC	CASSPSTGNQETQYF
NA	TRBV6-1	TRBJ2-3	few	TGTGCCAGCAGTGAAGCAGGTGATTCGAGGGCAACAGATACGCAGTATTTT	CASSEAGDSRATDTQYF
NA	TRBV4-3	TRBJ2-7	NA	TGCGCCAGCAGCCAAGATAGGGGAAGGCACGAGCAGTACTTC	CASSQDRGRHEQYF
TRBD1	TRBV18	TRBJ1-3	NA	TGTGCCAGCTCACCACTTCCGTTTGGGACAGGGGCTGGAAACACCATATATTTT	CASSPLPFGTGAGNTIYF
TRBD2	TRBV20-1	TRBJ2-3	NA	TGCAGTGCTAGAAATAGCGGGGGCACAGATACGCAGTATTTT	CSARNSGGTDTQYF
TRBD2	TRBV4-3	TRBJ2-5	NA	TGCGCCAGCAGCCACGAGGGACTAGCGTGGGAGACCCAGTACTTC	CASSHEGLAWETQYF
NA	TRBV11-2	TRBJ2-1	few	TGTGCCAGCACCTCCGGGAAGTACAATGAGCAGTTCTTC	CASTSGKYNEQFF
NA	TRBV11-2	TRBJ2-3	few	TGTGCCAGCAGCTTAGACCCAGCGCGCACAGATACGCAGTATTTT	CASSLDPARTDTQYF
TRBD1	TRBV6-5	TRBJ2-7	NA	TGTGCCAGCAGGGAAACAGGGGAAGGCGAGCAGTACTTC	CASRETGEGEQYF
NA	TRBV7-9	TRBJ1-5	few	TGTGCCAGCAGCCAAGAACGGGGGAGGGGTCAGCCCCAGCATTTT	CASSQERGRGQPQHF
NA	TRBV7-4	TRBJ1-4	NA	TGTGCCAGCAGCCTAAGGGGAAGGGCTAATGAAAAACTGTTTTTT	CASSLRGRANEKLFF
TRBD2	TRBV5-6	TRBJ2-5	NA	TGTGCCAGCAGCCCGTCGCTAGCGGGTCATCAGACCCAGTACTTC	CASSPSLAGHQTQYF
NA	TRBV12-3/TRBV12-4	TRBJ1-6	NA	TGTGCCAGCAGCGCCTACCCCGACGGGGATTCACCCCTCCACTTT	CASSAYPDGDSPLHF
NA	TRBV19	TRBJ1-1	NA	TGTGCCAGTAGCACTCCACCCGGGACACGGAACACTGAAGCTTTCTTT	CASSTPPGTRNTEAFF
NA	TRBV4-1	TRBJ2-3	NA	TGCGCCAGCAGCCACAATCCGAGGGGGAGTGGAGATACGCAGTATTTT	CASSHNPRGSGDTQYF
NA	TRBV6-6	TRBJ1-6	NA	TGTGCCAGCAGTTACTCCCCGCGGCCCATAGGAAATTCACCCCTCCACTTT	CASSYSPRPIGNSPLHF
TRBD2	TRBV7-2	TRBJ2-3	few	TGTGCCAGCGCCGAGGGCTGGGGGGGGGTCACAGATACGCAGTATTTT	CASAEGWGGVTDTQYF
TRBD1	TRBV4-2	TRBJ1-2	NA	TGTGCCAGCAGCCAATCCTCTCCGGGACAGGGTTCTCGGGGCTACACCTTC	CASSQSSPGQGSRGYTF
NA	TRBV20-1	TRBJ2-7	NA	TGCAGTGCTAGAGAGGGAAGGGGTCTCCTTTCCTACGAGCAGTACTTC	CSAREGRGLLSYEQYF
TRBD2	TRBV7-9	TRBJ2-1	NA	TGTGCCAGCAGCCCCCCCCGACTAGCCGATGAGCAGTTCTTC	CASSPPRLADEQFF
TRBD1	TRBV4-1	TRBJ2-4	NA	TGCGCCAGCAGCCAAGGGCCACAGGGGGCCGGGGACATTCAGTACTTC	CASSQGPQGAGDIQYF
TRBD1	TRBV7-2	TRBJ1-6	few	TGTGCCAGCAGTTTCCGGGACAGGGAGACTTCACCCCTCCACTTT	CASSFRDRETSPLHF
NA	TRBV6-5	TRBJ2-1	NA	TGTGCCAGCAGTTACTCGAACAGCCATGAGCAGTTCTTC	CASSYSNSHEQFF
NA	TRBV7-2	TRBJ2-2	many	TGTGCCAGCAGCTTCGACGGCGGGCGCGCCGGGGAGCTGTTTTTT	CASSFDGGRAGELFF
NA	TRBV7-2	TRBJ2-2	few	TGTGCCAGCAGCGGACCGGGACTGAGGACCGGGGAGCTGTTTTTT	CASSGPGLRTGELFF
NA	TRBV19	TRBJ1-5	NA	TGTGCCAGTAGTACAACATACGATCAGCCCCAGCATTTT	CASSTTYDQPQHF